The 8 T cell receptor beta chains reported below all come from one sample, sequenced in a study of blood T cell repertoires in COVID-19. Assay: immunoSEQ multiplex PCR; the TCRdb copy retains only in-frame clones and omits some. The sample shows under 300,000 clones, approximately 87% of them seen only once. The sequenced sample was peripheral blood. The receptors come from a woman in her twenties or thirties with COVID-19, enrolled during active disease.

This clone was seen only once. The CDR3 nucleotides read TGTGCCAGCCCCCCTGGAGCGGGTTTAGATACGCAGTATTTT. Translating it yields CASPPGAGLDTQYF. The chain combines TRBV28 with TRBJ2-3; D is perhaps TRBD2 (6 bases). There are 14 residues in the CDR3. Germline V gene sequence: CDR1 MDHEN, CDR2 SYDVKM. V shed 8 bases and J shed 5 bases, with 17 bases lying between them. Supplemented by reference TRBV28 and TRBJ2-3, the full variable domain reads DVKVTQSSRYLVKRTGEKVFLECVQDMDHENMFWYRQDPGLGLRLIYFSYDVKMKEKGDIPEGYSVSREKKERFSLILESASTNQTSMYLCASPPGAGLDTQYFGPGTRLTVL.

The chain couples TRBV10-2 to TRBJ2-7; 7 nucleotides match TRBD1. The length of the CDR3 is 16 residues. Germline-derived CDR1 and CDR2 are WSHSY and SAAADI. V was pared by 1 base and J by 2 bases, with 8 bases of the junction left unmatched. CDR3: CASSEYVRGRTYEQYF. The DNA of the CDR3 is TGCGCCAGCAGTGAGTACGTAAGGGGGCGGACCTACGAGCAGTACTTC.

The genes are TRBV15 and TRBJ1-4; D may be TRBD1 (5 bases). CDR1 is LNHNV, CDR2 YYDKDF, per germline (reference sequence). This CDR3 contains 13 residues. Trimming removed 1 base at V and 11 bases at J, with 11 bases between. The CDR3 here is CATSRGEGRKLFF. DNA of the CDR3: TGTGCCACCAGCAGAGGGGAGGGGCGGAAACTGTTTTTT.

The chain joins TRBV12-5 to TRBJ2-1; D might be TRBD1 (5 bases). Germline lookup yields CDR1 LGHNT and CDR2 FRNRAP. The V end lost 0 bases, the J end lost 9 bases, and 9 bases lay between the germline ends. This CDR3 is built from 13 residues. The CDR3 loop is CASGLVRGSEQFF. DNA for the CDR3: TGTGCTAGTGGTTTGGTAAGGGGTTCTGAGCAGTTCTTC.

This clone was detected only once. This chain links TRBV3-1 (or the pseudogene TRBV3-2) with TRBJ1-1; D is undetermined. The germline V and J ends were trimmed by 0 bases and 0 bases, with 11 bases remaining between them. CDR3 length: 16 residues. In germline, CDR1 is LGHDT, CDR2 YNNKEL (reference sequence). The CDR3 reads CASSQESWRMNTEAFF. The CDR3 DNA sequence: TGTGCCAGCAGCCAAGAGAGTTGGAGGATGAACACTGAAGCTTTCTTT.

The V and J genes are TRBV10-2 and TRBJ1-1; 9 positions agree with TRBD1. The CDR3 contains 17 residues. The germline V gene has CDR1 WSHSY and CDR2 SAAADI. V lost 6 bases to trimming and J lost 4 bases; unmatched junction nucleotides: 15. CDR3 sequence (DNA): TGCGCCAGCAGGACCACAGGGGGCTATGGATTGAGCACTGAAGCTTTCTTT. It translates to CASRTTGGYGLSTEAFF.

The rearrangement links TRBV4-1 to TRBJ2-1; TRBD2 aligns across 9 bases. The J segment lost 6 bases and the V segment lost 0 bases, leaving 9 bases of the junction unmatched. The germline CDR1 and CDR2 sequences are MGHRA and YSYEKL. The CDR3 is 17 residues long. The CDR3 DNA reads as TGCGCCAGCAGCCAAGATGCGGGACTAGCTTCTATCAATGAGCAGTTCTTC. It translates to CASSQDAGLASINEQFF.

The V call is TRBV7-8, the J call TRBJ2-7, with D unresolved. This CDR3 is built from 14 residues. Germline loops: CDR1 SGHVS, CDR2 FQNEAQ. Trimming took 2 bases from V and 0 from J, leaving 8 bases between them. CDR3 residues: CASSLLRSSYEQYF. For the CDR3, the DNA is TGTGCCAGCAGCTTACTCCGGAGCTCCTACGAGCAGTACTTC. Full variable domain (outside the CDR3, taken from reference TRBV7-8 and TRBJ2-7): GAGVSQSPRYKVAKRGQDVALRCDPISGHVSLFWYQQALGQGPEFLTYFQNEAQLDKSGLPSDRFFAERPEGSVSTLKIQRTQQEDSAVYLCASSLLRSSYEQYFGPGTRLTVT.